This T cell receptor beta chain is drawn from a study of blood T cell repertoires in COVID-19. Across the whole study: Acute and convalescent COVID-19 specimens originated in the United States, Italy and Spain.

Original methodology: Reference gene primers were amplified, and this amplification served to estimate nucleated cell counts. Generated by immunoSEQ multiplex PCR, the TCRdb table keeps only in-frame clones and is missing some. Clone size and V and J calls were adopted from that table, with D and trimming inferred from the DNA. The sample consists of 35,000 to 45,000 clones, approximately 86% of them appearing once. The J segment lost 4 bases and the V segment lost 1 base, leaving 3 bases of the junction unmatched. Germline CDR1 is KGHSH and CDR2 is LQKENI. CDR3 length: 15 amino acids. The clonotype comes from a man in his 60s with acute or convalescent COVID-19. Material: peripheral blood. The rearrangement links TRBV18 to TRBJ2-3; 9 positions match TRBD2. CDR3 sequence: CASSPLSGSADTQYF. CDR3 coding DNA: TGTGCCAGCTCACCACTTAGCGGGAGCGCAGATACGCAGTATTTT.